This passage covers 18 T cell receptor beta chains from one sample sequenced in a study of immune evolution from preneoplasia to lung adenocarcinoma. The method was immunoSEQ multiplex PCR; TCRdb's version includes in-frame clones alone and lacks a portion of them. The sample comprises 1,500 to 2,000 clones, 73% of which are singletons, and roughly 12% rests with the top ten. The sequencing sample was made of FFPE minimally invasive lung adenocarcinoma tissue. These receptors were obtained from a person aged 55-79 years with lung adenocarcinoma.

CDR3 sequence reads: CASSLRPSRSNQPQHF. CDR3 sequence (DNA): TGTGCCAGCAGCTTAAGACCATCAAGGAGCAATCAGCCCCAGCATTTT. The rearrangement links TRBV7-2 to TRBJ1-5, with D uncertain. V lost 2 bases and J 1 base, leaving 12 bases between the germline ends. From germline, CDR1 is SGHTA and CDR2 FQGNSA. This CDR3 is built from 16 residues.

J is TRBJ2-4 and V is TRBV18; D perhaps matches TRBD2 (6 bases). The V gene's germline CDR1 is KGHSH and CDR2 LQKENI. V was shortened by 3 bases and J by 6 bases, with 21 bases between the two germline ends. The CDR3 is 17 amino acids. This chain's CDR3 is CASSPPGGGTWGNIQYF. The CDR3 bases are TGTGCCAGCTCACCCCCCGGTGGAGGGACCTGGGGAAACATTCAGTACTTC.

In its sample, this clone was seen a few times. V gene TRBV5-1 combines with J gene TRBJ1-4, with a tentative D call TRBD1 (5 bases). CDR3 length: 15 amino acids. CDR1 and CDR2 from the germline V gene are SGHRS and YFSETQ. V lost 4 bases, J lost 4 bases, and 14 bases lay in between. The CDR3 protein is CASSLGGTDNEKLFF. CDR3 bases: TGCGCCAGCAGCCTCGGGGGGACGGATAATGAAAAACTGTTTTTT.

This chain connects TRBV6-4 to TRBJ2-3; TRBD2 matches at 12 bases. With V trimmed by 0 bases and J by 3 bases, 4 bases remained unmatched. Germline lookup yields CDR1 MRHNA and CDR2 SNTAGT. This CDR3 region has 17 residues. The CDR3 nucleotides are TGTGCCAGCAGTGACTCCGAGACTAGCGGGGGAACAGATACGCAGTATTTT. This codes for CASSDSETSGGTDTQYF.

As DNA, the CDR3 is TGTGCCAGCCAAAAATCCTTAGACAGGGGATGGACTGAAGCTTTCTTT. This gives the protein CASQKSLDRGWTEAFF. This chain connects TRBV5-5 to TRBJ1-1; 8 bases line up with TRBD1. The length of the CDR3 is 16 residues. Germline lookup yields CDR1 SGHKS and CDR2 YYEKEE (reference sequence). Trimming cost V 7 bases and J 5 bases; bases outside gene matches: 16.

The chain uses TRBV6-5 and TRBJ1-4; no firm D call. The germline V gene has CDR1 MNHEY and CDR2 SVGAGI. Trimming stripped 0 bases from V and 0 bases from J, with 8 bases between. The CDR3 spans 16 residues. The CDR3 protein is CASSYSRAATNEKLFF. The DNA for the CDR3 is TGTGCCAGCAGTTACTCTCGAGCCGCAACTAATGAAAAACTGTTTTTT.

The V gene is TRBV7-8, the J gene TRBJ1-4, with D perhaps matching TRBD1 (5 bases). The CDR3 consists of 18 residues. The germline CDR1 and CDR2 sequences are SGHVS and FQNEAQ. Trimming left V 5 bases short and J 0 bases short, with 19 bases between. The CDR3 DNA reads as TGTGCCAGCAGCACCGACAGAGAACAGATGCCAACTAATGAAAAACTGTTTTTT. Its protein product is CASSTDREQMPTNEKLFF.

This clone occurred a few times. V usage is TRBV6-5 and J usage is TRBJ2-5, with 12 bases lining up with TRBD2. From germline, CDR1 is MNHEY and CDR2 SVGAGI. The V and J ends lost 5 bases and 5 bases, in that order; junction bases with no gene match: 6. This CDR3 is 15 amino acids long. CDR3 DNA: TGTGCCAGCAGTACCGGACTAGCGGGGACGGAGACCCAGTACTTC. Amino acid sequence: CASSTGLAGTETQYF.

The genes are TRBV30 and TRBJ1-1; the match to TRBD1 covers 7 bases. The germline V gene has CDR1 GTSNPN and CDR2 SVGIG (reference sequence). After removal of 3 bases from V and 7 bases from J, the junction contained 14 bases not matched to a gene. The CDR3 is 15 amino acids. The CDR3: CAWRGIYRGINEAFF. CDR3 coding DNA: TGTGCCTGGAGGGGGATCTACAGGGGAATTAATGAAGCTTTCTTT.

Written as DNA, the CDR3 is TGTGCCAGCAGTTACGTCGGCAATGAGCAGTTCTTC. This gives the protein CASSYVGNEQFF. The rearrangement joins TRBV6-5 to TRBJ2-1; D is undetermined. Looked up from germline, CDR1 is MNHEY and CDR2 is SVGAGI. Trimming took off 2 bases at V and 6 bases at J, with 5 bases between the two ends. CDR3 length: 12 residues.

The J gene is TRBJ1-6, the V gene TRBV9, with D possibly TRBD1 on 5 matching bases. V lost 1 base, J lost 6 bases, and 14 bases lay in between. The germline gives CDR1 SGDLS, CDR2 YYNGEE. This CDR3 region has 16 residues. CDR3 DNA: TGTGCCAGCAGCGTATCGGGGTCGGGGGTTAATTCACCCCTCCACTTT. As protein: CASSVSGSGVNSPLHF.

This chain links TRBV25-1 with TRBJ1-1, with a weak D call TRBD1 (5 bases). V lost 8 bases and J lost 5, with 18 bases in between. The CDR3 runs to 14 residues. The V gene's germline CDR1 is MGHDK and CDR2 SYGVNS. CDR3 amino acids: CASGPWSGGTEAFF. The CDR3 region has the DNA TGTGCCAGCGGCCCCTGGTCGGGGGGGACTGAAGCTTTCTTT. The variable domain in full, completed from reference TRBV25-1 and TRBJ1-1, reads EADIYQTPRYLVIGTGKKITLECSQTMGHDKMYWYQQDPGMELHLIHYSYGVNSTEKGDLSSESTVSRIRTEHFPLTLESARPSHTSQYLCASGPWSGGTEAFFGQGTRLTVV.

This clone was counted once. The chain joins TRBV6-1 to TRBJ1-4; D not certain. The CDR3 runs to 11 residues. With 7 bases removed from V and 5 bases from J, the gap between germline ends came to 5 bases. Germline loops: CDR1 MNHNS, CDR2 SASEGT. The CDR3 reads CASKRNEKLFF. The CDR3 DNA is TGTGCCAGCAAGAGGAATGAAAAACTGTTTTTT.

This sequence joins TRBV2 and TRBJ2-7; D may match TRBD1 or TRBD2 (5 bases each). Trimming left V 1 base short and J 13 bases short, with 14 bases between. CDR1 and CDR2 (germline): SNHLY, FYNNEI. This CDR3 comprises 12 residues. CDR3 DNA: TGTGCCAGCAGTGAAGAACGGGACCCCTTTTACTTC. Translated: CASSEERDPFYF.

The chain combines TRBV5-1 with TRBJ1-1, with D possibly being TRBD1 (5 bases). Trimming shortened V by 4 bases and J by 1 base, and 20 bases separated the two germline ends. This CDR3 has 17 amino acids. The germline gives CDR1 SGHRS, CDR2 YFSETQ. CDR3 bases: TGCGCCAGCAGCCCCGGGACGGGAGGGTGGAAGAACACTGAAGCTTTCTTT. Protein: CASSPGTGGWKNTEAFF. Full variable domain (remainder filled in from reference TRBV5-1 and TRBJ1-1): KAGVTQTPRYLIKTRGQQVTLSCSPISGHRSVSWYQQTPGQGLQFLFEYFSETQRNKGNFPGRFSGRQFSNSRSEMNVSTLELGDSALYLCASSPGTGGWKNTEAFFGQGTRLTVV.

The J gene is TRBJ2-7, the V gene TRBV27, with 8 nucleotides matching TRBD1. The germline CDR1 and CDR2 sequences are MNHEY and SMNVEV (reference sequence). This CDR3 is built from 14 residues. V lost 2 bases and J lost 2; bases outside the gene matches: 2. The CDR3 DNA reads TGTGCCAGCAGTTTACTACAGGGGGCCTACGAGCAGTACTTC. It yields the protein CASSLLQGAYEQYF.

This clone has a single count. V and J are TRBV4-1 and TRBJ2-1; the match to TRBD2 covers 9 bases. The germline V gene encodes CDR1 MGHRA and CDR2 YSYEKL. The CDR3 loop spans 16 amino acids. The ends lost 4 bases at V and 4 bases at J; junction bases unmatched: 8. CDR3: CASSPISGGRYNEQFF. CDR3 nucleotide sequence: TGCGCCAGCAGCCCTATTAGCGGGGGCCGGTACAATGAGCAGTTCTTC.

This chain connects TRBV28 to TRBJ1-5, with 7 bases matching TRBD1. This CDR3 spans 18 amino acids. Germline values: CDR1 MDHEN, CDR2 SYDVKM. V lost 0 bases and J lost 2; bases outside the gene matches: 10. CDR3 amino acids: CASSLWTSRGRGNQPQHF. The DNA for the CDR3 is TGTGCCAGCAGTTTATGGACCTCCAGGGGGAGGGGCAATCAGCCCCAGCATTTT.